This TCR beta chain was retrieved from a study of blood T cell repertoires in COVID-19. Turning to the study itself: The samples span acute and convalescent COVID-19 from the United States, Italy and Spain. PBMCs, B-cell-depleted T cells, or T cells were the source of the cDNA or gDNA that made up the material.

The length of the CDR3 is 13 residues. The V gene lost 1 base and the J gene lost 2 bases, with 5 bases spanning the gap. Germline V gene lookup returns CDR1 SGHNT and CDR2 YENEEA. Generated by immunoSEQ multiplex PCR, the TCRdb table keeps only in-frame clones and is missing some. The top ten hold about a tenth of the sample, which has about 210,000 clones, about nine tenths seen once. V usage is TRBV11-3 and J usage is TRBJ2-5; D ambiguous. What was sequenced was PBMCs or T cells enriched from blood (not recorded which). The clonotype was recovered from a man aged 18 to 29 with acute COVID-19. CDR3 DNA: TGTGCCAGCAGCTTAGGAACTCAAGAGACCCAGTACTTC. Translation: CASSLGTQETQYF.